These T cell receptor beta chains were read from a single sample in a study of CD8 T cells in Susac syndrome. TCRdb recomputed calls from the immunoSEQ multiplex PCR reads with MiXCR, one row per CDR3 protein. The sample carries about 300,000 distinct CDR3 sequences, 92% recorded once. Material for sequencing was CD4+ T cells from PBMCs. Receptors originate from a human donor with multiple sclerosis. CDR3s include the opening cysteine and the closing phenylalanine or tryptophan. The D gene is left open where the match is weak. Not all rows give a size; the values are once, few, many and, for expanded clones, a class.

clone_size | j_call | d_call | v_call | cdr3_aa | cdr3_nt
- | TRBJ1-4 | - | TRBV14 | CASSHRSGAGEKLFF | TGTGCCAGCAGCCATAGGTCCGGGGCCGGTGAAAAACTGTTTTTT
- | TRBJ2-7 | - | TRBV20-1 | CSADRQSYEQYF | TGCAGTGCAGACAGACAATCCTACGAGCAGTACTTC
- | TRBJ2-1 | TRBD2 | TRBV12-3/TRBV12-4 | CASRKRGVRQGEQFF | TGTGCCAGCAGGAAGCGGGGGGTGCGCCAGGGTGAGCAGTTCTTC
- | TRBJ1-1 | - | TRBV19 | CASTGTSGTEAFF | TGTGCCAGTACCGGGACGTCGGGTACTGAAGCTTTCTTT
- | TRBJ2-3 | - | TRBV6-1 | CASSRDPQGPQWYF | TGTGCCAGCAGTCGCGACCCTCAGGGGCCGCAGTGGTATTTT
once | TRBJ1-1 | - | TRBV4-2 | CASSQEGRYTEAFF | TGTGCCAGCAGCCAAGAGGGCCGCTACACTGAAGCTTTCTTT
- | TRBJ1-1 | TRBD1 | TRBV7-3 | CASRPRQGGPTEAFF | TGTGCCAGTCGCCCCCGACAGGGAGGACCAACTGAAGCTTTCTTT
- | TRBJ1-2 | - | TRBV7-9 | CASSPAQGFYGYTF | TGTGCCAGCAGCCCCGCACAGGGCTTTTATGGCTACACCTTC
- | TRBJ2-1 | TRBD2 | TRBV14 | CASNRLAGGTYNEQFF | TGTGCCAGCAACCGACTAGCGGGAGGGACCTACAATGAGCAGTTCTTC
- | TRBJ1-1 | TRBD1 | TRBV12-3/TRBV12-4 | CASRDQGALNTEAFF | TGTGCCAGCAGAGACCAGGGGGCGCTGAACACTGAAGCTTTCTTT
- | TRBJ2-3 | TRBD2 | TRBV7-6 | CASRALGGRSTDTQYF | TGTGCCAGCAGGGCCCTCGGCGGGAGGTCGACAGATACGCAGTATTTT
once | TRBJ2-5 | - | TRBV7-8 | CASSDRQGLRETQYF | TGTGCCAGCAGCGATAGGCAGGGGCTCCGAGAGACCCAGTACTTC